This T cell receptor beta chain emerged from a study of shared clonotypes between healthy human individuals. In the naive CD8 group, cells lacked CD45RO and were positively selected for CCR7, so terminally differentiated effector memory CD45RA+ cells were left out. The germline V gene has CDR1 GTSNPN and CDR2 SVGIG (reference sequence). Trimming took off 2 bases at V and 0 bases at J, with 16 bases between the two ends. There are 16 residues in the CDR3. Sequencing was performed with immunoSEQ multiplex PCR; in TCRdb, only in-frame clones are kept and a portion is missing. The table includes millions of clones, approximately 94% detected once.

The chain employs TRBV30 and TRBJ1-1; no firm D call. What was sequenced was naive CD8+ T cells sorted from blood. The source of this sequence is a man aged 18-30 years in good health. CDR3 loop: CAWSTSVETMNTEAFF. The CDR3, as DNA: TGTGCCTGGAGTACCAGCGTGGAGACAATGAACACTGAAGCTTTCTTT.